What follows is one TCR beta chain and its context. Profiled with immunoSEQ multiplex PCR; TCRdb holds only in-frame clones, not every one. The sample includes approximately 120,000 clones, approximately 84% seen only once; the top ten take around 1.7%. The CDR3 sequence is 15 residues long. The germline gives CDR1 MNHEY, CDR2 SMNVEV (reference sequence). Trimming removed 5 bases from V and 4 bases from J, with 17 bases in between. This record comes from a study of control samples from healthy donors and cancer patients. Sequencing was performed on blood. The chain uses TRBV27 and TRBJ1-2; D is ambiguous. This clonotype was obtained from a man between 18 and 29 years old in good health. The CDR3 loop is CASSPSVGVGYGYTF. The CDR3 DNA reads TGTGCCAGCAGTCCATCAGTCGGGGTGGGCTATGGCTACACCTTC.